This T cell receptor beta chain was sequenced during a study of human thymus T cells. Whole-study results and caveats: In thymic and blood repertoires alike, V and J usage looked biased.

On this clone itself: Antigen specificity is unknown.

The protocol was immunoSEQ multiplex PCR, while the TCRdb copy is restricted to in-frame clones and leaves out a portion. The data show about 46,000 clones, about 95% seen once. The donor group consisted of healthy Finnish infants who were having corrective surgery for congenital heart defects. During surgery, about 0.45-1 mL peripheral blood was drawn from four of eight donors. All available leukocytes, rather than a set cell count, yielded the blood DNA. Germline CDR1 and CDR2: SGHNT and YENEEA. Trimming took 1 base from V and 2 from J, leaving 10 bases between them. This CDR3 has 15 amino acids. This TCR was sampled from a girl in the first two years of life with a congenital heart defect but otherwise immunologically healthy. The sequenced sample was blood. The rearrangement uses TRBV11-3 and TRBJ2-3; D is possibly TRBD1 (6 bases). The chain's CDR3 is CASSLGQAATDTQYF. For the CDR3, the DNA is TGTGCCAGCAGCTTAGGACAGGCGGCCACAGATACGCAGTATTTT.